The clone carrying this T cell receptor beta chain was detected only a few times. Its specificity is unknown. Germline V CDR1 and CDR2: SQVTM, ANQGSEA. The CDR3 spans 14 residues. The junction had 10 bases not matched to a gene; V was cut back by 7 bases and J by 2 bases. The authors ran a second PCR of 7 to 11 cycles using a sample-barcoded 5' primer and a J-beta primer mix. Each cDNA was tagged by a template-switch adaptor containing 12 random nucleotides. One entry per CDR3 protein, called by TCRdb with MiXCR from the 5' RACE reads. The sample has hundreds of thousands of distinct CDR3 sequences, 24% seen once. These data come from a study of blood T cells in healthy people across ages. Study findings and constraints: Unsorted PBMCs blocked a conclusive comparison of naive and antigen-experienced cells.

Caucasian individuals from Russia who were healthy and aged 6 to 90 acted as donors. In addition, the sample was reused for a study of T cells of mothers and their children. From that paper: Not a single persistent microchimeric T cell clone was detected.

The rearrangement uses TRBV29-1 and TRBJ1-1, with 7 bases that match TRBD1. This receptor was obtained from a boy between 10 and 17 years old in good health. The specimen sequenced was blood. The CDR3 sequence: CSASDRVFNTEAFF. The CDR3 DNA reads TGCAGCGCTTCAGACAGGGTTTTTAACACTGAAGCTTTCTTT.